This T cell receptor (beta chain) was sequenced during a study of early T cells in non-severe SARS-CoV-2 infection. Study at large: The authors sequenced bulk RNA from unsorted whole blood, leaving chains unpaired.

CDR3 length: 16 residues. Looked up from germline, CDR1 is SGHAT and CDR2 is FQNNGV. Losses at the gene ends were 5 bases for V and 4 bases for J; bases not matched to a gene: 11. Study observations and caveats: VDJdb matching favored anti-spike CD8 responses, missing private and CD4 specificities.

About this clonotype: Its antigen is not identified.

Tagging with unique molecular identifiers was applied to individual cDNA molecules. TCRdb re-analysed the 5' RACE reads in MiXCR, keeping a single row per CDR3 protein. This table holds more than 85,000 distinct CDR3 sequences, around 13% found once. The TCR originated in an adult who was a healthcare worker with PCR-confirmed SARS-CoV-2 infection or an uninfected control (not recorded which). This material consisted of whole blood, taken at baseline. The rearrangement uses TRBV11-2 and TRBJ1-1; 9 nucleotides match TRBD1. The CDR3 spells CASSHRPGQGFTEAFF. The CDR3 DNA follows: TGTGCCAGCAGCCATAGACCGGGACAGGGTTTCACTGAAGCTTTCTTT.